Included here is one T cell receptor (beta chain) sequence, with context. These data are taken from a study of blood T cells in healthy people across ages. V lost 8 bases and J lost 0, with 13 bases in between. CDR3 length: 14 amino acids. Germline CDR1 MNHEY, CDR2 SMNVEV (reference sequence). Primed by a sample-barcoded 5' primer and a J-beta primer mix, a second PCR proceeded for roughly 6 to 12 cycles. TCRdb used MiXCR to reprocess the 5' RACE reads, holding one entry per CDR3 protein. The sample records over a million distinct CDR3 sequences, roughly 43% being singletons. The TCR was taken from a woman aged 18-29 years in good health. Specimen: blood. The genes are TRBV27 and TRBJ1-1; D ambiguous. The CDR3 region has the DNA TGTGCCAGCTCCAGGTGGAACATGAACACTGAAGCTTTCTTT. Translated, it gives CASSRWNMNTEAFF.